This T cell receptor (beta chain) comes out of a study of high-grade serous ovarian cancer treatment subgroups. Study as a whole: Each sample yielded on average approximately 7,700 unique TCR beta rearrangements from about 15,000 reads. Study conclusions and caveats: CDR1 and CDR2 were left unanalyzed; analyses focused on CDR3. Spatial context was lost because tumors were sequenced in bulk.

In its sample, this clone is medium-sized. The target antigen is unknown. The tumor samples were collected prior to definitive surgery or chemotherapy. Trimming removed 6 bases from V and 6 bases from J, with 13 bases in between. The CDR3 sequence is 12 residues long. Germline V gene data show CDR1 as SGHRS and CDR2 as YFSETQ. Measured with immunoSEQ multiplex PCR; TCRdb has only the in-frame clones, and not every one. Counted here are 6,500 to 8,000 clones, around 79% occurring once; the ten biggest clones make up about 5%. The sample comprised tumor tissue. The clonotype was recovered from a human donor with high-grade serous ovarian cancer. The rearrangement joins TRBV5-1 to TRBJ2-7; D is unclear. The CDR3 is CASNTRWGEQYF. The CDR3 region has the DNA TGCGCCAGCAACACGAGATGGGGCGAGCAGTACTTC.